This T cell receptor (beta chain) was recorded in a study of T cells in tumors after PD-1 blockade. Study context: Either cemiplimab 350 mg every 2 weeks or pembrolizumab 200 mg every 3 weeks was given.

Libraries were prepared by immunoSEQ multiplex PCR; TCRdb keeps only in-frame clonotypes and omits some of them. The data contain some 60,000 clones, 80% of them singletons. CDR3 length: 15 residues. Germline V CDR1 and CDR2: SGHRS, YFSETQ. V shed 5 bases and J shed 0 bases, with 15 bases lying between them. This rearrangement joins TRBV5-1 to TRBJ2-7; no definite D call. This TCR was sampled from a human donor with basal cell carcinoma. This specimen consisted of PBMCs, obtained before anti-PD-1 treatment. The CDR3 loop reads CASRTDSPSSYEQYF. CDR3 nucleotides: TGCGCCAGCAGAACCGACTCCCCCAGCTCCTACGAGCAGTACTTC.